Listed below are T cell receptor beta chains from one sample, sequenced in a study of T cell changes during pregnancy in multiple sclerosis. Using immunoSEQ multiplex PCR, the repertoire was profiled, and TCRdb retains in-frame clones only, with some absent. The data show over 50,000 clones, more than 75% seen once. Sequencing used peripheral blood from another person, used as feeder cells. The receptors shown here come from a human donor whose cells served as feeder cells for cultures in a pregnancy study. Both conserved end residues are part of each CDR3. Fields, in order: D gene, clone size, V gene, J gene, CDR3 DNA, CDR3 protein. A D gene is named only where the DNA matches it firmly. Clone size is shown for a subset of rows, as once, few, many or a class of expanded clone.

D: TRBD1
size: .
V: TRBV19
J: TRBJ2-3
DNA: TGTGCCAGTAGTCATAGACAGGGCGCTGATACGCAGTATTTT
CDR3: CASSHRQGADTQYF

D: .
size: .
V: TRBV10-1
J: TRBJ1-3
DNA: TGCGCCAGCAGTGAGGGGCTTTCCTCTGGAAACACCATATATTTT
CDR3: CASSEGLSSGNTIYF

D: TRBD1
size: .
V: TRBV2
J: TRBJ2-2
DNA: TGTGCCAGCATATCAGGACAGGGGGGCACCGGGGAGCTGTTTTTT
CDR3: CASISGQGGTGELFF

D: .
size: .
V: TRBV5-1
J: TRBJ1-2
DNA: TGCGCCAGCAGCCTGGCAGGGTGGAACTATGGCTACACCTTC
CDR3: CASSLAGWNYGYTF

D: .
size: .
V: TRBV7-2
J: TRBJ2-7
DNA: TGTGCCAGCAGCCCAAGCGGGACAGCTTCCTACGAGCAGTACTTC
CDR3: CASSPSGTASYEQYF

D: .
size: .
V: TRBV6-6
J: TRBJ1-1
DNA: TGTGCCAGCACCCAGGGGCCCGATGCTTTCTTT
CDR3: CASTQGPDAFF

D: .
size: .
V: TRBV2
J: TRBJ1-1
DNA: TGTGCCAGCAGTCCAGGTGACGGCACTGAAGCTTTCTTT
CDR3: CASSPGDGTEAFF

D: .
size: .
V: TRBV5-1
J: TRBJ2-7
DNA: TGCGCCAGCAGCTTTAGTGGAGCCAGTCCCTACGAGCAGTACTTC
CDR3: CASSFSGASPYEQYF

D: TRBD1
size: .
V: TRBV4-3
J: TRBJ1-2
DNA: TGCGCCAGCAGCCAAGATTGGCCGGGACAGGGGGCGGGCTACACCTTC
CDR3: CASSQDWPGQGAGYTF

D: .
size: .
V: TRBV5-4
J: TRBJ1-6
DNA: TGTGCCAGCTCTTACTATAACTATAATTCACCCCTCCACTTT
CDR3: CASSYYNYNSPLHF

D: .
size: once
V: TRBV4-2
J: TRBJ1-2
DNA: TGTGCCAGCAGCCAAATCAGGCCCGGGGAGGACTATGGCTACACCTTC
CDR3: CASSQIRPGEDYGYTF

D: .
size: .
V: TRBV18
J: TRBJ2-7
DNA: TGTGCCAGCTCACCCGGGACAAACTACGAGCAGTACTTC
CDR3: CASSPGTNYEQYF

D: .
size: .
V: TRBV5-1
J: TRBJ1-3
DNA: TGCGCCAGCAGCTACTCTGGAAACACCATATATTTT
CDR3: CASSYSGNTIYF

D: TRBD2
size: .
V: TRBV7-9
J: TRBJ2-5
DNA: TGTGCCAGCAGCTCGTCCGGACTAGCGGTCAATTCGCCCCAGTACTTC
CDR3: CASSSSGLAVNSPQYF

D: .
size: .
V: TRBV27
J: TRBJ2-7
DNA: TGTGCCAGCAGTTTTTCAGCTGGACGGACCTACGAGCAGTACTTC
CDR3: CASSFSAGRTYEQYF

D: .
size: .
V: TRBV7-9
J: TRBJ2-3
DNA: TGTGCCAGCAGCTTAGTTAGGGGTAGCACAGATACGCAGTATTTT
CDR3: CASSLVRGSTDTQYF

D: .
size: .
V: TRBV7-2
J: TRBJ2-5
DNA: TGTGCCAGCAGCCCCGGGACGGATCGTTCCCAGTACTTC
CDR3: CASSPGTDRSQYF

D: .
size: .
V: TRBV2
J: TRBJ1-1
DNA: TGTGCCAGCAGTGCACAGGAGTCACTGATGATGAACACTGAAGCTTTCTTT
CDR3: CASSAQESLMMNTEAFF

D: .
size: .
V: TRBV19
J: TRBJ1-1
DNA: TGTGCCAGTAGTATAACGGACTTGAACACTGAAGCTTTCTTT
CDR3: CASSITDLNTEAFF

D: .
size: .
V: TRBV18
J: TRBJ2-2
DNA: TGTGCCAGCTCACGGCGCGGACAGAACACCGGGGAGCTGTTTTTT
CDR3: CASSRRGQNTGELFF

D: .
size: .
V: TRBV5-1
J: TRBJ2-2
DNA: TGCGCCAGCAGCTTAGGGCCGGCGAACACCGGGGAGCTGTTTTTT
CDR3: CASSLGPANTGELFF

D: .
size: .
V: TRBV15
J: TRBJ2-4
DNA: TGTGCCACCAGCAACTACGAGGGGGTAGCCAAAAACATTCAGTACTTC
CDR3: CATSNYEGVAKNIQYF

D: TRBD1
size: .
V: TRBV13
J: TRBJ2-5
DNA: TGTGCCAGCACCACTCGGACAGGGGGTCTGGAGACCCAGTACTTC
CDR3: CASTTRTGGLETQYF

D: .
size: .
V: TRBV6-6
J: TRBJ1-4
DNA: TGTGCCAGCAGTTACGGGGCCTACGAAAAACTGTTTTTT
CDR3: CASSYGAYEKLFF

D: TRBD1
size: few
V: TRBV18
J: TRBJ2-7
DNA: TGTGCCAGCTCACCGGGGGACAGGAGCTCCTACGAGCAGTACTTC
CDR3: CASSPGDRSSYEQYF

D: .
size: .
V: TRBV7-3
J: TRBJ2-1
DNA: TGTGCCAGCAGCCCGGAAGTCTCCCACAATGAGCAGTTCTTC
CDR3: CASSPEVSHNEQFF

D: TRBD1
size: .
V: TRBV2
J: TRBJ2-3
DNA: TGTGCCAGCACCTCCGACAGGGTTAAAGATACGCAGTATTTT
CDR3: CASTSDRVKDTQYF

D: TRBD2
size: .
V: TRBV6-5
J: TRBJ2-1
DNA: TGTGCCAGCAGTTATCTGACTAGCGGGGTAAACAATGAGCAGTTCTTC
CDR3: CASSYLTSGVNNEQFF

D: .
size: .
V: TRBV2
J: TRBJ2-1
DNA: TGTGCCAGCAACGTGGTGGGAAATGCTGAGCAGTTCTTC
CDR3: CASNVVGNAEQFF

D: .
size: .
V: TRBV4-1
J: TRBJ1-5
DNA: TGCGCCAGCAGCCAAGAAAGGGCAGGCAATCAGCCCCAGCATTTT
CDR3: CASSQERAGNQPQHF

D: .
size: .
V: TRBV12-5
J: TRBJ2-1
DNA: TGTGCTAGTGGTAGTGAAGTCTACAATGAGCAGTTCTTC
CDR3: CASGSEVYNEQFF

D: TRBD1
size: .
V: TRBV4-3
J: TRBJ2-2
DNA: TGCGCCAGCAGCCGGAGAGGGGGCTCGAACACCGGGGAGCTGTTTTTT
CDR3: CASSRRGGSNTGELFF

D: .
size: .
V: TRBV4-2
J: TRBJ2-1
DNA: TGTGCCAGCAGCCAAAGTCCGTACAATGAGCAGTTCTTC
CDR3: CASSQSPYNEQFF

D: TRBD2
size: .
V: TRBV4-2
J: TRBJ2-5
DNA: TGTGCCAGCAGCCCGGGGACTAGCGGGGGGGCGCAAGAGACCCAGTACTTC
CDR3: CASSPGTSGGAQETQYF

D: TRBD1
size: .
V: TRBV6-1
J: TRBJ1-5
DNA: TGTGCCAGCAGTGAAGCGGCGGGACAGGGGGCCCAGCCCCAGCATTTT
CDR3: CASSEAAGQGAQPQHF

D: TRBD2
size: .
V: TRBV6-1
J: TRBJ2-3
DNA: TGTGCCAGCAGGGGACTAGCGGGGGGCACAGATACGCAGTATTTT
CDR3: CASRGLAGGTDTQYF

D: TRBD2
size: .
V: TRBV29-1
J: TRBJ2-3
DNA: TGCAGCGTTGAAGCAGATAGCGGGAGCCCAGATACGCAGTATTTT
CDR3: CSVEADSGSPDTQYF

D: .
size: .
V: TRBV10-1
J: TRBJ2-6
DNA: TGCGCCAGCAGTGATCTTGTAAGATCGCAACAAAGTCGGGCCAACGTCCTGACTTTC
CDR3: CASSDLVRSQQSRANVLTF

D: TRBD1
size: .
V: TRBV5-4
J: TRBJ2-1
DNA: TGTGCCAGCAGCTTCGACAGGGGTGCCGAGCAGTTCTTC
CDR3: CASSFDRGAEQFF